This entry describes one TCR beta chain. There are 15 residues in the CDR3. The sample originates from a study of shared clonotypes between healthy human individuals. Profiled with immunoSEQ multiplex PCR; TCRdb holds only in-frame clones, not every one. The sample yields around 200,000 clones, about 66% seen once. Source material: memory CD4+ T cells sorted from blood. The subset: CD45RA-negative fraction. This chain links TRBV7-5 with TRBJ2-5; TRBD2 is taken as the D call from the table, unchecked against the DNA. TRBV7-5 is marked as a pseudogene. The TCR originated in a man under 40 in good health. The CDR3 sequence: CVRSLSRDFQETQYF. The CDR3 coding sequence is TGTGTCAGAAGCCTAAGTAGGGACTTTCAAGAGACCCAGTACTTC.